The present entry profiles one T cell receptor (beta chain) with its context. Antigen unknown. In germline, CDR1 is MNHEY, CDR2 SVGAGI. V shed 0 bases, J shed 5 bases, and the junction held 6 bases outside the gene matches. The length of the CDR3 is 15 residues. The repertoire was sequenced with immunoSEQ multiplex PCR; TCRdb's copy has only in-frame clones and lacks some. The sample records nearly 200,000 clones, 80% to 90% being singletons. These data originate in a study of cytomegalovirus exposure and HLA in healthy donors. Study-level points and caveats: A few CMV-associated chains were confirmed in vitro to be specific for CMV antigens.

The gene calls are TRBV6-5 and TRBJ1-1, with 7 nucleotides matching TRBD1. The sample taken for sequencing was PBMCs. The TCR was taken from a woman aged 30 to 39 in good health and CMV-seropositive. The CDR3 sequence: CASSYSTRGDTEAFF. CDR3 DNA: TGTGCCAGCAGTTACTCGACCAGGGGGGATACTGAAGCTTTCTTT.